This TCR beta chain was sequenced in a study of early T cells in non-severe SARS-CoV-2 infection. Study-wide background: Sequencing was performed on bulk RNA from unsorted whole blood, leaving chains unpaired. Findings and limits, study-wide: VDJdb matching, biased toward anti-spike CD8 responses, missed private and CD4 specificities.

This clonotype was picked up many times. The antigen remains unidentified. The protocol attached unique molecular identifiers to individual cDNA molecules. TCRdb itself ran the 5' RACE reads through MiXCR, one entry per CDR3 protein. The sample gives some 36,000 distinct CDR3 sequences, 5.5% to 7.5% of which show up once; 5.5% to 6% is in the top ten. The trim removed 6 bases at V and 6 bases at J, leaving 10 bases unmatched. Germline V gene sequence: CDR1 MDHEN, CDR2 SYDVKM. The CDR3 consists of 15 residues. The sequence came from an adult who was a healthcare worker with PCR-confirmed SARS-CoV-2 infection or an uninfected control (not recorded which). The sample taken for sequencing was whole blood. The chain has TRBV28 and TRBJ2-1; the match to TRBD2 covers 8 bases. The CDR3 coding sequence is TGTGCCAGCAGACCAGCAGCGGGAGTGCCCAATGAGCAGTTCTTC. Translating it yields CASRPAAGVPNEQFF.